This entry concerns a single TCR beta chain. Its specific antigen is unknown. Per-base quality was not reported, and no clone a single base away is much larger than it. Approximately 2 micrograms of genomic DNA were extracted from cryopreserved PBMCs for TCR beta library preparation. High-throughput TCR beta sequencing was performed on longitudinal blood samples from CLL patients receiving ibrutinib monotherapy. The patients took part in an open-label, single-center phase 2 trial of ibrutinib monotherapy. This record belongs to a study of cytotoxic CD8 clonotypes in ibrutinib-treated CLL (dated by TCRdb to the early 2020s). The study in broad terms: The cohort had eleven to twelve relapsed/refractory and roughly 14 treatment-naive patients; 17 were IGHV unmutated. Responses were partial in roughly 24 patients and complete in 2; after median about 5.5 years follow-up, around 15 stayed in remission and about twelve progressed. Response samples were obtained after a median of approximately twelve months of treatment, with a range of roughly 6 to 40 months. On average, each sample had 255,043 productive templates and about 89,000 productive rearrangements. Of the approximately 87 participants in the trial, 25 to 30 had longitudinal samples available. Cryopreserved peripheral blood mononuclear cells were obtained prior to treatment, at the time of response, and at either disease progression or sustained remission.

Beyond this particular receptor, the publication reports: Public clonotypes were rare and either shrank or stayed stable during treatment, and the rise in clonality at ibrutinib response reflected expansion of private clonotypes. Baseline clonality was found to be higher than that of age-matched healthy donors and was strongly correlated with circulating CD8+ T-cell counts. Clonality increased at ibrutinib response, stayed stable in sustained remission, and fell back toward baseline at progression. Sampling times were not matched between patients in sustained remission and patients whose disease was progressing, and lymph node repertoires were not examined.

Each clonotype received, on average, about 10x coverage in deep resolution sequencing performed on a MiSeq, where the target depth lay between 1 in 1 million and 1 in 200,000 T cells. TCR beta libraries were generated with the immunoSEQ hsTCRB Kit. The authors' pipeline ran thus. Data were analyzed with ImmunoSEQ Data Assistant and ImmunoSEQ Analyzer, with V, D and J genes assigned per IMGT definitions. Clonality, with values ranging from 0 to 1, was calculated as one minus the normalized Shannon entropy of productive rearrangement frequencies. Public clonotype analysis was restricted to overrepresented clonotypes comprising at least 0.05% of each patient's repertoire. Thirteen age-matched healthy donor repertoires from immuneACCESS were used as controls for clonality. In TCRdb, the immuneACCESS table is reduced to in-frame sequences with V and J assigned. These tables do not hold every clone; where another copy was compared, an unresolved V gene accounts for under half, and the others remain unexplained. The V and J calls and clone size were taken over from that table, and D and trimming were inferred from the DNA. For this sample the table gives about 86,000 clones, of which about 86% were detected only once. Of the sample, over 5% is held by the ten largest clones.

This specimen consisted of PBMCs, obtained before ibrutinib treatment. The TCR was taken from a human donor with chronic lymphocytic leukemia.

The CDR3 loop reads CASSRTETVNQPQHF. The nucleotide sequence reads as follows: TGTGCCAGCAGCCGGACAGAAACCGTCAATCAGCCCCAGCATTTT. Here the chain combines TRBV6-5 and TRBJ1-5; TRBD1 is a possible D gene, resting on 6 matching bases. Trimming costs V 6 bases and J 3 bases, and their ends lie 15 bases apart. From cysteine to phenylalanine, the CDR3 is 15 amino acids long. Only the CDR3 portion is preserved as DNA: 45 bases, with reading frame beginning at the first base. Sequences MNHEY (CDR1) and SVGAGI (CDR2) are obtained from the germline V gene.